This T cell receptor (beta chain) stems from a study of T cells expressing NK-cell markers. The CDR3 is made up of 15 amino acids. From germline, CDR1 is SGDLS and CDR2 YYNGEE. As for this clonotype: Its antigen is unidentified.

TCRdb reprocessed the 5' RACE reads, with one entry per CDR3 protein and no DNA. The ten most abundant clones cover approximately 3.6% of a sample with 500,000 to 700,000 distinct CDR3 sequences. General study findings and limits: Among a few donors, these clonotypes also ranked first in the CD3+CD56-NKG2C+ fraction.

Sequenced sample: blood T cells: a sorted CD56 or NKG2C T cell subset, CD4+ or CD8+ T cells, or bulk PBMC T cells (not recorded which). The sequence was collected from a man younger than 35 in good health. This chain links TRBV9 with TRBJ2-3; TCRdb's assignment of TRBD1 cannot be checked, as there is no DNA. CDR3 sequence: CASSAVRGDTDTQYF.